This is a list of T cell receptor beta chains from one sample in a study of shared clonotypes between healthy human individuals. Produced via immunoSEQ multiplex PCR; TCRdb's table is partial and in-frame only. This sample carries some 500,000 clones, around 96% of them seen once, and the ten largest clones take around 0.066%. The sequencing sample was made of naive CD4+ T cells sorted from blood. All receptors come from a woman in her 30s in good health. Each CDR3 is given without its conserved first and last residue.

v_call cdr3_aa
TRBV13 ASSLNRQALAKNIQY
TRBV21-1 ASRVPSPTYEQY
TRBV28 ASLQAPSGPSSYEQY
TRBV4-2 ASSQEGFPNQPQH
TRBV27 ASRNPGVGGYT
TRBV7-7 ASSLGGLAGVDTQY
TRBV7-9 ASSSLRGYYGYT
TRBV29-1 SVGQGHPNYGYT
TRBV18 ASSPVTDGYEQY
TRBV7-4 ASSPGTGLYEQY
TRBV19 ASSIKRTSGYNEQF
TRBV29-1 STGGADQPQH
TRBV14 ASSQEVWEQY
TRBV25-1 ASSVRDSGIQY
TRBV7-4 ASRIPQGSHEQY